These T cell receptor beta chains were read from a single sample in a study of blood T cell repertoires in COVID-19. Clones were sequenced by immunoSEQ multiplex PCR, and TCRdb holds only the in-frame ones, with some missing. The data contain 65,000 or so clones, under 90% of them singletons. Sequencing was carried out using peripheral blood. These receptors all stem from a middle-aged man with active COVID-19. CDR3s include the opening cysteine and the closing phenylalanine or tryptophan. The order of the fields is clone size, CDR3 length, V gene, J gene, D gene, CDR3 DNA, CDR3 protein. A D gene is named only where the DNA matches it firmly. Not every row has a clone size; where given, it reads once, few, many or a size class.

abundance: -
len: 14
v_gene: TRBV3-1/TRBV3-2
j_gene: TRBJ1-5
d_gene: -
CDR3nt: TGTGCCAGCAGCCAAGGGGGGCCATCCCAGCCCCAGCATTTT
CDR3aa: CASSQGGPSQPQHF

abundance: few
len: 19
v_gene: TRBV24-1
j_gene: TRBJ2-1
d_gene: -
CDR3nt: TGTGCCACCAGTGATTCCCCAACCAAAAGGGGGATATCCTACAATGAGCAGTTCTTC
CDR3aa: CATSDSPTKRGISYNEQFF

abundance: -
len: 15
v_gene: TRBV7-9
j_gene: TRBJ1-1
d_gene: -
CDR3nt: TGTGCCAGCAGCGTTTTTGCTGACTACAACACTGAAGCTTTCTTT
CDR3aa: CASSVFADYNTEAFF

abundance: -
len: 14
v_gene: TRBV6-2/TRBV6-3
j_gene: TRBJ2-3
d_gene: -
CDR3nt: TGTGCCAGCAGTTGGGCAGGGGGCACAGATACGCAGTATTTT
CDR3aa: CASSWAGGTDTQYF

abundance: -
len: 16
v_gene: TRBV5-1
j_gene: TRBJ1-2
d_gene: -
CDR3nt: TGCGCCAGCAGCTTGGACCGCTGGGGGGACGGCTATGGCTACACCTTC
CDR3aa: CASSLDRWGDGYGYTF

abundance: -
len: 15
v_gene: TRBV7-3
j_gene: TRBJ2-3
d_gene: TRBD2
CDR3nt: TGTGCCAGCAGCCCCCGGACTAGCGGCACAGATACGCAGTATTTT
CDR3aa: CASSPRTSGTDTQYF

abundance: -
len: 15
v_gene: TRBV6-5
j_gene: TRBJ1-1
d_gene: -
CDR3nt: TGTGCCAGCAGTTCCCCCGCGCGGGACCGGACTGAAGCTTTCTTT
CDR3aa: CASSSPARDRTEAFF

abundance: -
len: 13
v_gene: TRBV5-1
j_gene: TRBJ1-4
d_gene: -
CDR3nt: TGCGCCAGCAAGTTAAGCCTTAATGAAAAACTGTTTTTT
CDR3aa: CASKLSLNEKLFF

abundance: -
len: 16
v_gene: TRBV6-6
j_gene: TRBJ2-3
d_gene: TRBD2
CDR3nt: TGTGCCAGCAGTGGAATTGGCGGGAGGGCCATAGATACGCAGTATTTT
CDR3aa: CASSGIGGRAIDTQYF

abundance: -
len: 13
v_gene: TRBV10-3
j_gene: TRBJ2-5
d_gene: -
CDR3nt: TGTGCCATCAGTGGGACAGTACAAGAGACCCAGTACTTC
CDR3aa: CAISGTVQETQYF

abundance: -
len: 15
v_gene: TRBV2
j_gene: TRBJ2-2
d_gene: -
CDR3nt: TGTGCCAGCAGGACCCAAGGGGTGGACACCGGGGAGCTGTTTTTT
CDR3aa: CASRTQGVDTGELFF

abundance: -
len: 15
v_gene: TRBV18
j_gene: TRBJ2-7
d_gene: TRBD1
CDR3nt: TGTGCCAGCTCATCCCAGGGACAGGGGAATGGCGAGCAGTACTTC
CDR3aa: CASSSQGQGNGEQYF

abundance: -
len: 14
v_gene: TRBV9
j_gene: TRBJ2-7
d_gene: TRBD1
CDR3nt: TGTGCCAGCACGCCCGGGACAGAAGCCTACGAGCAGTACTTC
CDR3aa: CASTPGTEAYEQYF